These 10 T cell receptor beta chains were all obtained from the same sample, sequenced in a study of blood T cell repertoires in COVID-19. Assay: immunoSEQ multiplex PCR; the TCRdb copy retains only in-frame clones and omits some. Of around 170,000 clones in the sample, about 84% were seen once. The sequenced material came from PBMCs or T cells enriched from blood (not recorded which). These receptors were taken from a man aged 45-65 years who had recovered from COVID-19.

The chain employs TRBV2 and TRBJ2-6; D perhaps matches TRBD1 (6 bases). V dropped 6 bases and J dropped 0 bases, with 12 bases sitting between them. Germline loops: CDR1 SNHLY, CDR2 FYNNEI. The CDR3 has 16 residues. The CDR3 loop reads CASRGDNHSGANVLTF. The CDR3, as DNA: TGTGCCAGCAGGGGGGACAATCACTCTGGGGCCAACGTCCTGACTTTC.

The CDR3 DNA reads as TGTGCCAGCCTCACAGGGGCTGGGGAGACCCAGTACTTC. This encodes CASLTGAGETQYF. V usage is TRBV2 and J usage is TRBJ2-5; the match to TRBD1 covers 7 bases. The junction had 8 bases not matched to a gene; V was cut back by 8 bases and J by 5 bases. Germline CDR1 is SNHLY and CDR2 is FYNNEI. The CDR3 is 13 amino acids.

This clone was found once. The V and J genes are TRBV12-5 and TRBJ2-7, with 10 bases fitting TRBD1. The ends lost 1 base at V and 5 bases at J; junction bases unmatched: 17. In germline, CDR1 is LGHNT, CDR2 FRNRAP. The CDR3 length is 19 residues. The CDR3 protein is CASGLAPDKPGQGMDEQYF. The CDR3 bases are TGTGCTAGTGGTTTGGCTCCTGATAAACCGGGACAGGGGATGGACGAGCAGTACTTC.

This clone was seen many times. The rearrangement links TRBV6-4 to TRBJ2-3; 9 bases match TRBD2. There are 16 residues in the CDR3. Germline V gene lookup returns CDR1 MRHNA and CDR2 SNTAGT. The J segment lost 0 bases and the V segment lost 4 bases, leaving 5 bases of the junction unmatched. DNA of the CDR3: TGTGCCAGCAGTGCTTTTGCGGGGGGGAGCACAGATACGCAGTATTTT. Translation gives CASSAFAGGSTDTQYF.

This chain uses TRBV6-2 or TRBV6-3 with TRBJ2-7, with 9 bases that match TRBD2. Germline lookup yields CDR1 MNHEY and CDR2 SVGEGT. J gave up 3 bases and V 4 bases, and 7 bases lay outside the gene matches. The CDR3 is 15 residues long. CDR3 sequence (DNA): TGTGCCAGCAGTTCCCAGCGGGGGGCCCACTACGAGCAGTACTTC. It codes for CASSSQRGAHYEQYF.

The chain uses TRBV24-1 and TRBJ1-1; TRBD1 agrees at 10 bases. The length of the CDR3 is 15 residues. Germline V gene lookup returns CDR1 KGHDR and CDR2 SFDVKD. V trimming: 3 bases; J trimming: 0 bases; junction bases outside the gene matches: 0. The CDR3 is CATSDGQGVNTEAFF. Written as DNA, the CDR3 is TGTGCCACCAGTGATGGACAGGGGGTGAACACTGAAGCTTTCTTT.

V and J are TRBV4-1 and TRBJ1-4; D gene unclear. The CDR3 loop spans 14 amino acids. Germline loops: CDR1 MGHRA, CDR2 YSYEKL. Trimming pared 2 bases from V and 7 bases from J, leaving 11 bases between. CDR3 sequence reads: CASSQRAAGEKLFF. CDR3 coding DNA: TGCGCCAGCAGCCAAAGGGCTGCGGGTGAAAAACTGTTTTTT.

The chain recombines TRBV9 with TRBJ1-1; the D is unclear. Germline V gene data show CDR1 as SGDLS and CDR2 as YYNGEE. The germline V and J ends were trimmed by 0 bases and 1 base, with 10 bases remaining between them. The CDR3 runs to 15 residues. CDR3 sequence reads: CASSVGHTANTEAFF. CDR3 nucleotides: TGTGCCAGCAGCGTAGGCCATACAGCGAACACTGAAGCTTTCTTT.

CDR3 bases: TGTGCCAGCAGCCAATCCCTAGGGCAGGGGGCGGGTAACTATGGCTACACCTTC. Translated, it gives CASSQSLGQGAGNYGYTF. This chain joins TRBV4-2 and TRBJ1-2, with 8 bases aligning to TRBD1. This CDR3 has 18 residues. Germline V gives CDR1 LGHNA, CDR2 YNFKEQ. The ends lost 2 bases at V and 1 base at J; junction bases unmatched: 12.

The chain carries TRBV6-2 or TRBV6-3 and TRBJ1-5, with D perhaps matching TRBD1 (5 bases). In germline, CDR1 is MNHEY, CDR2 SVGEGT. V was shortened by 5 bases and J by 9 bases, with 17 bases between the two germline ends. The CDR3 totals 14 residues. The chain's CDR3 is CASSLTVDYLPQHF. In DNA form, the CDR3 reads TGTGCCAGCAGTCTGACAGTAGATTATTTGCCCCAGCATTTT.